This T cell receptor beta chain was recovered during a study of shared clonotypes between healthy human individuals. Trimming left V 5 bases short and J 10 bases short, with 20 bases between. Germline CDR1 and CDR2: MNHEY and SMNVEV (reference sequence). This CDR3 has 15 amino acids. Donors were healthy HIV-negative adults without recently reported acute infections or vaccinations. Clones were sequenced by immunoSEQ multiplex PCR, and TCRdb holds only the in-frame ones, with some missing. The sample consists of about 1.5 million clones, 95% to 99% of them appearing once. The chain couples TRBV27 to TRBJ1-4, with a weak D call TRBD1 (5 bases). This receptor was taken from a man aged 25 to 40 in good health. Input material: naive CD4+ T cells sorted from blood. The subset is: CD45RA+ positively selected. CDR3 sequence: CASSDDRVGGSKLFF. CDR3 in DNA: TGTGCCAGCAGTGACGACCGGGTCGGGGGTTCAAAACTGTTTTTT.